This TCR beta chain was sequenced in a study of cytomegalovirus exposure and HLA in healthy donors. The study's findings and limits: 15,000 to 20,000 TCR beta sequences were associated with HLA alleles at 0.05 false discovery rate in a later analysis. Later analysis showed most CMV-associated TCR beta chains appearing HLA-restricted. Listed as cytomegalovirus-associated were over 150 TCR beta chains. Accurate HLA-A and HLA-B prediction from TCR beta sequences was reported for most subjects.

As to this clone: The antigen remains undetermined.

V dropped 5 bases and J dropped 6; count of bases not matched to a gene: 5. CDR3 length equals 13 residues. Germline assignment: CDR1 LNHDA and CDR2 SQIVND (reference sequence). With 60 Vbeta and 13 Jbeta primers, the PCR was carried out. TCRdb keeps only in-frame clones here, not all; method: immunoSEQ multiplex PCR. The sample contains approximately 200,000 clones, 60% to 80% of which appear only once. This clonotype was sampled from a young man in good health and CMV-seronegative. Sequenced material: PBMCs. V gene TRBV19 combines with J gene TRBJ2-7; TRBD1 matches at 9 bases. CDR3: CASSVQGAVEQYF. CDR3 nucleotides: TGTGCCAGTAGTGTACAGGGGGCTGTCGAGCAGTACTTC.